The entry that follows covers one TCR beta chain sequence. TCRdb re-called the 5' RACE reads with MiXCR, one entry per CDR3 protein. The table lists about 170,000 distinct CDR3 sequences, approximately 12% of them singletons. CDR1 and CDR2 from the germline V gene are KGHDR and SFDVKD. Losses at the gene ends were 4 bases for V and 7 bases for J; bases not matched to a gene: 11. This CDR3 contains 16 residues. This record belongs to a study of T-cell memory formation after mild COVID-19. V usage is TRBV24-1 and J usage is TRBJ2-2; TRBD1 aligns across 7 bases. This clonotype was sampled from a man younger than 35 who had mild COVID-19 (a few samples of this study predate the infection). Cell type and time point are not known. The sequenced material came from PBMCs or a T cell subset sorted from them (not recorded which). The CDR3, as DNA: TGTGCCACCAGTGACCCTAACTACAGGGGCGGCGGGGAGCTGTTTTTT. As protein: CATSDPNYRGGGELFF.